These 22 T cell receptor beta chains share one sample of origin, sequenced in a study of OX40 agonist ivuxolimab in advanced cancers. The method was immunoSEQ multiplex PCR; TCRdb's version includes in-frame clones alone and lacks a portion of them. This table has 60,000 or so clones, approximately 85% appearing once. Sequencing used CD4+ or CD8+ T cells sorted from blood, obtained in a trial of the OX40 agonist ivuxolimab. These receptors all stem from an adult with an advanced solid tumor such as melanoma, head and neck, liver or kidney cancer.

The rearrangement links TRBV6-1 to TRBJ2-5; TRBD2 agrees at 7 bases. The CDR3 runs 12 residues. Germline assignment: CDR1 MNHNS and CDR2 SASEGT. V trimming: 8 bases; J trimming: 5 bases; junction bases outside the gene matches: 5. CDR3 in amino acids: CASQRGRETQYF. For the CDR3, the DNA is TGTGCCAGCCAGCGGGGAAGGGAGACCCAGTACTTC.

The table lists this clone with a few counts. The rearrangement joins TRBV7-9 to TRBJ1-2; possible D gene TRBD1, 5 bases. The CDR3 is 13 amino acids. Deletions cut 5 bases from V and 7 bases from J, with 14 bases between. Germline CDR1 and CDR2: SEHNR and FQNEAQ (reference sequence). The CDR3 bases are TGTGCCAGCAGCAGAGGCAGGGAATCTGGCTACACCTTC. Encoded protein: CASSRGRESGYTF.

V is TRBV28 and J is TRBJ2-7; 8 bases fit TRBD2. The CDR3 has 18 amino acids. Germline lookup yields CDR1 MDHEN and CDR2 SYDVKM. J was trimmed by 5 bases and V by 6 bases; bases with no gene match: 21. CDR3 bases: TGTGCCAGCAGCCTAACTCCGGGGGGGGCAGCCTCGATCGACGAGCAGTACTTC. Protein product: CASSLTPGGAASIDEQYF.

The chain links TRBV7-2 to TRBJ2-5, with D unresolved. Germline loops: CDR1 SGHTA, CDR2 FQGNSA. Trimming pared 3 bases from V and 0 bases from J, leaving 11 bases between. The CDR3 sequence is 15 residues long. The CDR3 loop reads CASSLAVGYQETQYF. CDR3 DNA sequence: TGTGCCAGCAGCTTGGCCGTTGGGTACCAAGAGACCCAGTACTTC.

The CDR3 DNA follows: TGTGCCAGCAGTAGGAAGGGGATTACTAATGAAAAACTGTTTTTT. This encodes CASSRKGITNEKLFF. The V and J genes are TRBV6-6 and TRBJ1-4, with D perhaps matching TRBD1 (5 bases). Per the germline V gene, CDR1 is MNHNY and CDR2 is SVGAGI (reference sequence). This CDR3 has 15 residues. V shed 5 bases and J shed 2 bases, with 12 bases lying between them.

CDR3: CASKEGGSNSPLHF. The DNA of the CDR3 is TGTGCCAGCAAGGAGGGGGGATCTAATTCACCCCTCCACTTT. The chain employs TRBV25-1 and TRBJ1-6; possibly TRBD1 for D (6 bases). The CDR3 totals 14 residues. Germline CDR1 MGHDK, CDR2 SYGVNS. Trimming stripped 7 bases from V and 6 bases from J, with 13 bases between.

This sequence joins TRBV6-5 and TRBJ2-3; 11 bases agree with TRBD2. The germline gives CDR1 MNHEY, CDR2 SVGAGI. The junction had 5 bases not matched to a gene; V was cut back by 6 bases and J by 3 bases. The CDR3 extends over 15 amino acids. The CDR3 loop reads CASRPSGGTTDTQYF. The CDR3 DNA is TGTGCCAGCAGGCCTAGCGGGGGGACGACAGATACGCAGTATTTT.

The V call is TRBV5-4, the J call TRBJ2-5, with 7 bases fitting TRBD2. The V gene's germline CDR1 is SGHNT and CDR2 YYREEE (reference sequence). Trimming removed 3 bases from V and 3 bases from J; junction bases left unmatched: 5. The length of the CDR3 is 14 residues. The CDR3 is CASSSSLAEETQYF. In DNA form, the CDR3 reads TGTGCCAGCAGCTCGTCCCTAGCGGAAGAGACCCAGTACTTC.

The CDR3 DNA is TGTGCCAGCAGCTTTGGAAGTTTAGGGACTGAAGCTTTCTTT. Protein: CASSFGSLGTEAFF. V is TRBV11-2 and J is TRBJ1-1; no clear D gene. The V end lost 3 bases, the J end lost 5 bases, and 13 bases lay between the germline ends. Germline V lookup: CDR1 SGHAT, CDR2 FQNNGV. This CDR3 region has 14 residues.

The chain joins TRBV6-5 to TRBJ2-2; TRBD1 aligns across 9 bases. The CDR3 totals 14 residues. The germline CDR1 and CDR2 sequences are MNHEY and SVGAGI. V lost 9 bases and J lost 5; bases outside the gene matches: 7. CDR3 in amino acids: CASDGTGRTGELFF. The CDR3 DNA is TGTGCCAGTGACGGGACAGGGAGAACCGGGGAGCTGTTTTTT.

This CDR3 reads CAPGGGRETQYF. In nucleotides, the CDR3 is TGTGCCCCCGGGGGGGGGCGAGAGACCCAGTACTTC. The chain has TRBV9 and TRBJ2-5, with 8 bases matching TRBD2. This CDR3 has 12 amino acids. Germline V gene sequence: CDR1 SGDLS, CDR2 YYNGEE. V shed 10 bases and J 4 bases; nucleotides not matched to a gene: 6.

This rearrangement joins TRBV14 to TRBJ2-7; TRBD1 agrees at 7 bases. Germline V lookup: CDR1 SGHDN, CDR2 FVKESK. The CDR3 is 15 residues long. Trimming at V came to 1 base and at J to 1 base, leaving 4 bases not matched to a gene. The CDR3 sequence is CASSQAGTASYEQYF. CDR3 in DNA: TGTGCCAGCAGCCAAGCCGGGACAGCATCCTACGAGCAGTACTTC. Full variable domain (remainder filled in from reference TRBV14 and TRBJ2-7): EAGVTQFPSHSVIEKGQTVTLRCDPISGHDNLYWYRRVMGKEIKFLLHFVKESKQDESGMPNNRFLAERTGGTYSTLKVQPAELEDSGVYFCASSQAGTASYEQYFGPGTRLTVT.

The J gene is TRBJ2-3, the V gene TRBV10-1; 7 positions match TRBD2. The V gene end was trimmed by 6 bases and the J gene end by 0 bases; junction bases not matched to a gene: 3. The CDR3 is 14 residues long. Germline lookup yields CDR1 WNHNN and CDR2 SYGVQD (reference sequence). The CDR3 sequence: CASREAGSTDTQYF. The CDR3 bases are TGCGCCAGCAGAGAAGCGGGGAGCACAGATACGCAGTATTTT.

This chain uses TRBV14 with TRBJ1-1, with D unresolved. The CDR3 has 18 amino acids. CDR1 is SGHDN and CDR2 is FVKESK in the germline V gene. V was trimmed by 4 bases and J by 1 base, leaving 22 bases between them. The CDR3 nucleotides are TGTGCCAGCAGCCCCCTCCTATTCCAGAAAGGAGCGAACACTGAAGCTTTCTTT. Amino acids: CASSPLLFQKGANTEAFF.

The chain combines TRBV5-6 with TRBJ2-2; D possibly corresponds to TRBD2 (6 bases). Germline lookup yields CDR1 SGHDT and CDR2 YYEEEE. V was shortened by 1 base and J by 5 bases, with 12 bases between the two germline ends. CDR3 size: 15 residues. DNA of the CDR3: TGTGCCAGCAGCTTGAGCTGGAGGGCTACCGGGGAGCTGTTTTTT. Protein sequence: CASSLSWRATGELFF. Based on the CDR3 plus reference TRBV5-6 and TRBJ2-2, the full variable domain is DAGVTQSPTHLIKTRGQQVTLRCSPKSGHDTVSWYQQALGQGPQFIFQYYEEEERQRGNFPDRFSGHQFPNYSSELNVNALLLGDSALYLCASSLSWRATGELFFGEGSRLTVL.

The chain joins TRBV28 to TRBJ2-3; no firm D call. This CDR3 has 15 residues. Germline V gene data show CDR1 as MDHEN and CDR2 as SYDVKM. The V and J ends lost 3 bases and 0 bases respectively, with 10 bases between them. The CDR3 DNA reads TGTGCCAGCAGTTTGGGCGGTAGTAGCACAGATACGCAGTATTTT. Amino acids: CASSLGGSSTDTQYF.

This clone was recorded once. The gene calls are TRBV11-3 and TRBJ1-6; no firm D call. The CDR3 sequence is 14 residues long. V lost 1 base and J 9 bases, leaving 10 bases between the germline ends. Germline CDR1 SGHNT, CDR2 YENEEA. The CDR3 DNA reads TGTGCCAGCAGCTTAGGATTCGTGGTTTCACCCCTCCACTTT. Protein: CASSLGFVVSPLHF. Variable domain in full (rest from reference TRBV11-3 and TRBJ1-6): EAGVVQSPRYKIIEKKQPVAFWCNPISGHNTLYWYLQNLGQGPELLIRYENEEAVDDSQLPKDRFSAERLKGVDSTLKIQPAELGDSAVYLCASSLGFVVSPLHFGNGTRLTVT.

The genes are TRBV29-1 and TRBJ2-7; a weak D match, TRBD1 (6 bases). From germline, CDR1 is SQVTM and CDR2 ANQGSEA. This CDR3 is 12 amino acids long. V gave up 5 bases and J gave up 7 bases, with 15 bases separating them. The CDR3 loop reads CSVLTGSWEQYF. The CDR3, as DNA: TGCAGCGTTTTAACAGGGTCTTGGGAGCAGTACTTC.

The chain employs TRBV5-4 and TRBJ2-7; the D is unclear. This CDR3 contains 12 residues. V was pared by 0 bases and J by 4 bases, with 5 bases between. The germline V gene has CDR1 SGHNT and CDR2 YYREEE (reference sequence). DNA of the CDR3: TGTGCCAGCAGCTTGGGGTTTTACGAGCAGTACTTC. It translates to CASSLGFYEQYF.

CDR3 in DNA: TGTGCCAGCAGTTTCCAGGGGGCGACTGGAAACACCATATATTTT. Translated, it gives CASSFQGATGNTIYF. The V call is TRBV5-4, the J call TRBJ1-3; 8 positions match TRBD1. Germline loops: CDR1 SGHNT, CDR2 YYREEE (reference sequence). V was pared by 5 bases and J by 2 bases, with 6 bases of the junction left unmatched. The CDR3 contains 15 residues.

CDR3 DNA sequence: TGTGCCAGCAGCTACCCCATAGCCTACGAGCAGTACTTC. It translates to CASSYPIAYEQYF. The rearrangement links TRBV11-2 to TRBJ2-7; D is ambiguous. Trimming pared 4 bases from V and 2 bases from J, leaving 9 bases between. The CDR3 spans 13 residues. From germline, CDR1 is SGHAT and CDR2 FQNNGV.

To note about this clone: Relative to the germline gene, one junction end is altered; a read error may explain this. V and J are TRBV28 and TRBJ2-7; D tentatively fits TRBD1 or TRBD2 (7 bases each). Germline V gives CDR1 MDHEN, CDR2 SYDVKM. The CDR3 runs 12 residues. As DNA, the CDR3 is TGTGCCAGCAGTTTACGGGACAGCGGGGTAGTCTTC. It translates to CASSLRDSGVVF.